Following are 31 T cell receptor beta chains from one sample sequenced in a study of T-cell memory formation after mild COVID-19. TCRdb ran MiXCR on the 5' RACE reads and lists one entry per CDR3 protein. The table has around 49,000 distinct CDR3 sequences, 27% seen once. Specimen: PBMCs or a T cell subset sorted from them (not recorded which). All receptors come from a man younger than 35 who had mild COVID-19 (a few samples of this study predate the infection). Cell type and time point are not known.

The table lists this clonotype with a few counts. The chain joins TRBV29-1 to TRBJ2-4; D uncertain. Trimming shortened V by 4 bases and J by 3 bases, and 4 bases separated the two germline ends. The CDR3 contains 11 residues. The germline gives CDR1 SQVTM, CDR2 ANQGSEA. The CDR3 nucleotides read TGCAGCGTTGCGGACAAAAACATTCAGTACTTC. The encoded protein is CSVADKNIQYF.

The DNA of the CDR3 is TGCAGCGTTTTACAGGGGTACGAGCAGTACGTC. Its translation is CSVLQGYEQYV. The V gene is TRBV29-1, the J gene TRBJ2-7; the match to TRBD1 covers 7 bases. Germline V lookup: CDR1 SQVTM, CDR2 ANQGSEA. This CDR3 is 11 amino acids long. V shed 5 bases and J 4 bases; nucleotides not matched to a gene: 2.

Many counts were recorded for this clonotype. DNA for the CDR3: TGTGCCACCCGGGACAGCAATTCTGGAAACACCATATATTTT. It codes for CATRDSNSGNTIYF. The chain uses TRBV10-3 and TRBJ1-3; 7 nucleotides agree with TRBD1. Germline trimming cut 10 bases from V and 1 base from J; bases unmatched to any gene: 7. Germline V lookup: CDR1 ENHRY, CDR2 SYGVKD. CDR3 length: 14 amino acids.

The chain combines TRBV7-2 with TRBJ1-1, with unresolved D. V gave up 1 base and J gave up 1 base, with 10 bases separating them. This CDR3 is 15 amino acids long. The germline V gene encodes CDR1 SGHTA and CDR2 FQGNSA. The CDR3 sequence: CASSLGLSGNTEAFF. Here the CDR3 DNA reads TGTGCCAGCAGCTTAGGGCTCAGCGGGAACACTGAAGCTTTCTTT.

V usage is TRBV20-1 and J usage is TRBJ1-2; D is unresolved. CDR1 is DFQATT and CDR2 is SNEGSKA in the germline V gene (reference sequence). The ends were cut back, 6 bases at V and 4 bases at J, with 15 bases in the middle. CDR3 length: 13 residues. The CDR3 DNA reads as TGCAGTGCGGAGGTCCCCGAGCTCTATGGCTACACCTTC. The encoded protein is CSAEVPELYGYTF.

V and J are TRBV5-1 and TRBJ1-1, with 9 nucleotides matching TRBD1. This CDR3 contains 16 residues. V lost 3 bases, J lost 3 bases, and 9 bases stayed unmatched. The germline V gene encodes CDR1 SGHRS and CDR2 YFSETQ. CDR3 sequence (DNA): TGCGCCAGCAGCTCGTCTACAGGGGGCTTGGACACTGAAGCTTTCTTT. It encodes CASSSSTGGLDTEAFF.

This clonotype appeared a few times. This chain uses TRBV12-3 or TRBV12-4 with TRBJ2-1; the D is unclear. The CDR3 spans 15 residues. The V end lost 2 bases, the J end lost 3 bases, and 11 bases lay between the germline ends. CDR3 nucleotide sequence: TGTGCCAGCAGTTTAATAGTCAGGATCTACAATGAGCAGTTCTTC. It yields the protein CASSLIVRIYNEQFF.

This sequence joins TRBV20-1 and TRBJ2-2; TRBD2 aligns across 9 bases. Germline V gene data show CDR1 as DFQATT and CDR2 as SNEGSKA (reference sequence). The V segment lost 6 bases and the J segment 0 bases; nucleotides outside the gene matches: 8. The CDR3 contains 16 residues. The chain's CDR3 is CSATTAGGANTGELFF. The CDR3 DNA follows: TGCAGTGCGACTACCGCGGGGGGGGCGAACACCGGGGAGCTGTTTTTT.

This clonotype showed up many times. The chain employs TRBV29-1 and TRBJ2-7; 7 bases are a match to TRBD1. The germline V gene has CDR1 SQVTM and CDR2 ANQGSEA. V lost 4 bases to trimming and J lost 4 bases; unmatched junction nucleotides: 10. The length of the CDR3 is 14 residues. The CDR3 sequence: CSVGFEGALYEQYF. The CDR3 DNA is TGCAGCGTTGGATTTGAGGGGGCGCTTTACGAGCAGTACTTC.

The table lists this clonotype with a few counts. V is TRBV2 and J is TRBJ2-3, with 8 bases lining up with TRBD2. The CDR3 spans 15 residues. The V gene's germline CDR1 is SNHLY and CDR2 FYNNEI. Losses at the gene ends were 7 bases for V and 1 base for J; bases not matched to a gene: 7. CDR3 sequence reads: CASTRGGLGTDTQYF. For the CDR3, the DNA is TGTGCCAGCACCCGGGGGGGCCTTGGCACAGATACGCAGTATTTT.

The genes are TRBV6-5 and TRBJ1-5, with 7 bases identical to TRBD1. The CDR3 spans 17 residues. With 0 bases clipped from V and 1 base from J, the junction kept 6 bases outside the gene matches. Germline values: CDR1 MNHEY, CDR2 SVGAGI. The CDR3 DNA follows: TGTGCCAGCAGTTACTCGAAATCGGGACAGAGCAATCAGCCCCAGCATTTT. Translating gives CASSYSKSGQSNQPQHF.

This clonotype was seen ten or more times. The V and J genes are TRBV6-2 or TRBV6-3 and TRBJ2-5; 8 bases match TRBD2. Looked up from germline, CDR1 is MNHEY and CDR2 is SVGEGT. J gave up 1 base and V 2 bases, and 3 bases lay outside the gene matches. The CDR3 is 15 amino acids. This CDR3 reads CASSYTSGGQETQYF. In nucleotides, the CDR3 is TGTGCCAGCAGTTACACAAGCGGGGGCCAAGAGACCCAGTACTTC.

This clonotype turned up a few times. This sequence joins TRBV4-1 and TRBJ2-7; 7 bases agree with TRBD2. Germline-derived CDR1 and CDR2 are MGHRA and YSYEKL. Trimming took 1 base from V and 7 from J; bases not matched to a gene: 10. The CDR3 extends over 15 amino acids. In DNA, the CDR3 is TGCGCCAGCAGCCAAGCGGGAGGCGGGGAAGGGGAGCAGTACTTC. Translating it yields CASSQAGGGEGEQYF.

This clonotype was counted ten times or more. V and J are TRBV7-9 and TRBJ1-1, with 9 bases fitting TRBD1. CDR1 and CDR2 from the germline V gene are SEHNR and FQNEAQ (reference sequence). After removal of 6 bases from V and 3 bases from J, the junction contained 2 bases not matched to a gene. CDR3 length: 13 amino acids. This CDR3 is CASRQGADTEAFF. CDR3 in DNA: TGTGCCAGCAGACAGGGGGCCGACACTGAAGCTTTCTTT.

This clonotype has just a few counts. The CDR3 sequence: CASTETGVAGVTDTQYF. CDR3 DNA sequence: TGTGCCAGCACCGAAACAGGGGTAGCGGGGGTCACAGATACGCAGTATTTT. This chain uses TRBV2 with TRBJ2-3, with 9 bases that match TRBD2. J lost 2 bases, V lost 7 bases, and 13 bases had no gene match. CDR1 is SNHLY, CDR2 FYNNEI, per germline. The CDR3 loop spans 17 amino acids.

The rearrangement links TRBV6-2 or TRBV6-3 to TRBJ2-7, with D tentatively TRBD1 or TRBD2 (5 bases each). Germline lookup yields CDR1 MNHEY and CDR2 SVGEGT. Trimming cost V 6 bases and J 7 bases, with 19 bases left between them. This CDR3 region has 14 residues. For the CDR3, the DNA is TGTGCCAGCAGCTCCGGGACGGAGTTGGGAGAGCAGTACGTC. Protein sequence: CASSSGTELGEQYV.

The CDR3 reads CAWSLSETGIFGGNQPQHF. CDR3 DNA: TGTGCCTGGAGTTTGAGCGAGACAGGGATTTTTGGGGGCAATCAGCCCCAGCATTTT. The genes are TRBV30 and TRBJ1-5; 7 bases agree with TRBD1. The CDR3 consists of 19 residues. V shed 2 bases, J shed 2 bases, and the junction held 18 bases outside the gene matches. CDR1 is GTSNPN, CDR2 SVGIG, per germline (reference sequence).

This clonotype was found a few times. This chain links TRBV20-1 with TRBJ1-1, with D possibly being TRBD1 (5 bases). The germline CDR1 and CDR2 sequences are DFQATT and SNEGSKA (reference sequence). CDR3 length: 12 residues. Trimming shortened V by 3 bases and J by 5 bases, and 10 bases separated the two germline ends. The CDR3 protein is CSASLGDTEAFF. The CDR3 DNA reads TGCAGTGCTAGTCTGGGGGATACTGAAGCTTTCTTT.

The genes are TRBV7-2 and TRBJ2-3; 8 bases fit TRBD2. The CDR3 contains 16 residues. CDR1 and CDR2 (germline): SGHTA, FQGNSA. V lost 2 bases, J lost 0 bases, and 4 bases stayed unmatched. The CDR3 DNA reads TGTGCCAGCAGCTTACCCACTAGCGGAAGCACAGATACGCAGTATTTT. Translating it yields CASSLPTSGSTDTQYF.

This clonotype appeared a few times. CDR3 bases: TGCGCCAGCAGCCAGGACTACGACAGGAGCTCCTACGAGCAGTACTTC. Protein sequence: CASSQDYDRSSYEQYF. The rearrangement joins TRBV4-3 to TRBJ2-7; possibly TRBD1 or TRBD2 for D (6 bases each). Germline values: CDR1 LGHNA, CDR2 YSLEER. This CDR3 has 16 amino acids. Trimming removed 3 bases from V and 0 bases from J, with 15 bases in between.

This clonotype was detected only a few times. The V call is TRBV4-1, the J call TRBJ2-3, with a tentative D call TRBD1 (6 bases). The CDR3 has 16 amino acids. Germline CDR1 is MGHRA and CDR2 is YSYEKL. The V and J ends lost 0 bases and 6 bases respectively, with 16 bases between them. The CDR3 here is CASSQDPAGTSDTQYF. CDR3 bases: TGCGCCAGCAGCCAAGATCCGGCAGGGACATCCGATACGCAGTATTTT.

The V and J genes are TRBV29-1 and TRBJ1-4; 9 bases align to TRBD1. CDR1 and CDR2 from the germline V gene are SQVTM and ANQGSEA. The CDR3 has 11 amino acids. The V segment lost 2 bases and the J segment 13 bases; nucleotides outside the gene matches: 2. CDR3 DNA: TGCAGCGTTGAAAGGGACAGGGCACTGTTTTTT. Protein: CSVERDRALFF.

The J gene is TRBJ2-7, the V gene TRBV7-2; 7 nucleotides align to TRBD2. Trimming took 5 bases from V and 3 from J; bases not matched to a gene: 10. This CDR3 region has 15 residues. Germline lookup yields CDR1 SGHTA and CDR2 FQGNSA. The CDR3 here is CASSLRATSIYEQYF. In DNA, the CDR3 is TGTGCCAGCAGCCTACGCGCGACTAGCATCTACGAGCAGTACTTC.

The V and J genes are TRBV4-1 and TRBJ1-5; no clear D. V lost 1 base and J lost 3, with 13 bases in between. The germline V gene encodes CDR1 MGHRA and CDR2 YSYEKL. This CDR3 comprises 16 residues. The DNA for the CDR3 is TGCGCCAGCAGCCAAGGTCGGGGTTTCAACAATCAGCCCCAGCATTTT. This gives the protein CASSQGRGFNNQPQHF.

This clonotype was seen more than once but under ten times. V gene TRBV29-1 combines with J gene TRBJ2-3; D unresolved. Per germline, CDR1 SQVTM and CDR2 ANQGSEA. Trimming removed 2 bases at V and 4 bases at J, with 19 bases between. CDR3 size: 16 residues. The CDR3 here is CSVEKEWAIRSDTQYF. CDR3 in DNA: TGCAGCGTTGAAAAGGAATGGGCTATAAGGTCAGATACGCAGTATTTT.

This clonotype was seen a handful of times. The CDR3, as DNA: TGCGCCAGCAGCCAAGTTCTTCGTACAGGATCGTTAATCTACGAGCAGTACTTC. Amino acid sequence: CASSQVLRTGSLIYEQYF. This rearrangement joins TRBV4-3 to TRBJ2-7; TRBD1 might be the D (5 bases). The V end was cut by 1 base, the J end by 3 bases, with 22 bases between. From germline, CDR1 is LGHNA and CDR2 YSLEER. This CDR3 is built from 18 residues.

In its sample, this clonotype was seen a few times. The chain carries TRBV6-5 and TRBJ2-1; TRBD1 aligns across 7 bases. Germline CDR1 MNHEY, CDR2 SVGAGI. The J segment lost 4 bases and the V segment lost 5 bases, leaving 8 bases of the junction unmatched. The length of the CDR3 is 15 residues. CDR3 bases: TGTGCCAGCAGTATCCGACAGGGAGTTTACAATGAGCAGTTCTTC. Amino acids: CASSIRQGVYNEQFF.

The genes are TRBV6-2 or TRBV6-3 and TRBJ1-1; 9 nucleotides agree with TRBD1. CDR3 length: 14 residues. CDR1 is MNHEY and CDR2 is SVGEGT in the germline V gene. V lost 8 bases, J lost 1 base, and 5 bases stayed unmatched. CDR3 sequence reads: CASGRTGANTEAFF. As DNA, the CDR3 is TGTGCCAGCGGGAGGACAGGGGCGAACACTGAAGCTTTCTTT.

The chain uses TRBV5-6 and TRBJ1-5; D may be TRBD1 (5 bases). The CDR3 totals 15 residues. Trimming took off 0 bases at V and 5 bases at J, with 12 bases between the two ends. Germline V CDR1 and CDR2: SGHDT, YYEEEE. The CDR3 loop is CASSLASRADQPQHF. CDR3 nucleotide sequence: TGTGCCAGCAGCTTGGCCTCCAGGGCTGATCAGCCCCAGCATTTT.

The CDR3 region has the DNA TGTGCCAGCAGCGAAACACAGACAGGCACAGATACGCAGTATTTT. Its translation: CASSETQTGTDTQYF. V is TRBV7-9 and J is TRBJ2-3, with a tentative D call TRBD1 (5 bases). V lost 5 bases to trimming and J lost 1 base, with 13 bases between them. The CDR3 contains 15 residues. The germline gives CDR1 SEHNR, CDR2 FQNEAQ (reference sequence).

This clonotype was observed a few times. This chain links TRBV4-3 with TRBJ1-4, with D possibly being TRBD1 (5 bases). V dropped 0 bases and J dropped 7 bases, with 15 bases sitting between them. Looked up from germline, CDR1 is LGHNA and CDR2 is YSLEER. This CDR3 has 16 amino acids. The CDR3 DNA follows: TGCGCCAGCAGCCAAGATCCCCAGGGTTCAGGTGAAAAACTGTTTTTT. Its translation: CASSQDPQGSGEKLFF.